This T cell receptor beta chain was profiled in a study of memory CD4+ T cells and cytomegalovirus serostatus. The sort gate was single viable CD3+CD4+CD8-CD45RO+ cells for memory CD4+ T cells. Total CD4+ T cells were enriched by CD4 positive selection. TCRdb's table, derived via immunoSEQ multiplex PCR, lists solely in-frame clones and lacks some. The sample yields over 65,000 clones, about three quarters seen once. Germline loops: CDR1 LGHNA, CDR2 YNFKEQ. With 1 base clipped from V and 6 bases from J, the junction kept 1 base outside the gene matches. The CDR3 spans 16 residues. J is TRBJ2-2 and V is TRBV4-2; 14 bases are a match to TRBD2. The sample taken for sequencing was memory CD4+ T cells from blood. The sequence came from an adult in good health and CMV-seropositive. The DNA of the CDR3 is TGTGCCAGCAGCCAAGGACTAGCGGGAGGGCCCGGGGAGCTGTTTTTT. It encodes CASSQGLAGGPGELFF.